A selection of T cell receptor beta chains follows, all from one sample in a study of radiation and T cells in renal cell carcinoma. Sequenced by immunoSEQ multiplex PCR; TCRdb stores in-frame clones only, minus some. The table records 70,000 to 100,000 clones, 82% of them present only once. The sample consisted of blood, taken from a patient whose treatment included radiotherapy and nephrectomy. Every receptor here comes from a man aged 55 to 70 with renal cell carcinoma. CDR3s include the opening cysteine and the closing phenylalanine or tryptophan. D genes are given only for firm matches. Rows give clone size only sometimes, using once, few, many, or a class for an expanded clone.

D gene: NA; J gene: TRBJ1-1; clone size: NA; V gene: TRBV15; CDR3 protein: CATSPGERNEAFF; CDR3 DNA: TGTGCCACCAGCCCAGGGGAACGGAATGAAGCTTTCTTT
D gene: TRBD2; J gene: TRBJ2-7; clone size: NA; V gene: TRBV18; CDR3 protein: CASSPTGGLYEQYF; CDR3 DNA: TGTGCCAGCTCACCAACGGGGGGGCTCTACGAGCAGTACTTC
D gene: TRBD1; J gene: TRBJ1-5; clone size: few; V gene: TRBV4-1; CDR3 protein: CASSQRQGTLPQHF; CDR3 DNA: TGCGCCAGCAGCCAACGACAGGGAACCTTGCCCCAGCATTTT
D gene: TRBD2; J gene: TRBJ2-1; clone size: NA; V gene: TRBV7-6; CDR3 protein: CASSQKREGLGNEQFF; CDR3 DNA: TGTGCCAGCAGCCAGAAACGGGAGGGCCTGGGCAATGAGCAGTTCTTC
D gene: NA; J gene: TRBJ1-1; clone size: few; V gene: TRBV30; CDR3 protein: CAWSLKNGAEAFF; CDR3 DNA: TGTGCCTGGAGTTTGAAAAATGGGGCTGAAGCTTTCTTT
D gene: TRBD1; J gene: TRBJ2-7; clone size: NA; V gene: TRBV19; CDR3 protein: CASSARDRRDEQYF; CDR3 DNA: TGTGCCAGTAGTGCCCGGGACAGGAGAGACGAGCAGTACTTC
D gene: NA; J gene: TRBJ2-3; clone size: NA; V gene: TRBV5-4; CDR3 protein: CASSLGQSSTDTQYF; CDR3 DNA: TGTGCCAGCAGCTTGGGACAATCTAGCACAGATACGCAGTATTTT
D gene: NA; J gene: TRBJ1-1; clone size: NA; V gene: TRBV10-2; CDR3 protein: CASSRGASNTEAFF; CDR3 DNA: TGCGCCAGCAGTCGAGGTGCTTCCAACACTGAAGCTTTCTTT
D gene: NA; J gene: TRBJ1-1; clone size: NA; V gene: TRBV19; CDR3 protein: CASSPGGGLTEAFF; CDR3 DNA: TGTGCCAGTAGCCCCGGGGGGGGGCTCACTGAAGCTTTCTTT
D gene: TRBD1; J gene: TRBJ2-7; clone size: NA; V gene: TRBV5-1; CDR3 protein: CASSQSTGAYEQYF; CDR3 DNA: TGCGCCAGCAGCCAATCGACAGGGGCCTACGAGCAGTACTTC
D gene: NA; J gene: TRBJ1-2; clone size: NA; V gene: TRBV6-4; CDR3 protein: CASSAFSGGNYGYTF; CDR3 DNA: TGTGCCAGCAGTGCTTTCTCCGGGGGAAACTATGGCTACACCTTC
D gene: NA; J gene: TRBJ1-5; clone size: NA; V gene: TRBV7-9; CDR3 protein: CASSFPGHNQPQHF; CDR3 DNA: TGTGCCAGCAGCTTCCCGGGACACAATCAGCCCCAGCATTTT
D gene: TRBD1; J gene: TRBJ1-2; clone size: NA; V gene: TRBV6-5; CDR3 protein: CASSSRTGGIYGYTF; CDR3 DNA: TGTGCCAGCAGTTCCAGGACAGGGGGCATCTATGGCTACACCTTC